This record concerns one T cell receptor (beta chain) sequence. Its target is unknown. All the people who gave samples were healthy bone marrow donors. Although they were nominally healthy when sampled, donors likely had unrecorded immune exposures. The primer mix had 60 Vbeta and 13 Jbeta primers. The table came from immunoSEQ multiplex PCR; TCRdb's copy has only in-frame clones and leaves some out. This table has about 63,000 clones, over 75% appearing once. Germline values: CDR1 SGHRS, CDR2 YFSETQ. V was clipped by 4 bases and J by 8 bases, with 18 bases between them. The CDR3 totals 15 residues. This sample stems from a study of cytomegalovirus exposure and HLA in healthy donors. General study results and limits: Later genetic work tied a missense DCLRE1C variant to beta-chain V and J trimming.

The chain is built from TRBV5-1 and TRBJ2-2, with D possibly being TRBD1 (6 bases). This receptor was obtained from a woman aged 30 to 39 in good health and CMV-seropositive. Specimen: PBMCs. In DNA, the CDR3 is TGCGCCAGCAGCGAACAGGGAGAGGTTTTAGGGGAGCTGTTTTTT. Protein sequence: CASSEQGEVLGELFF.